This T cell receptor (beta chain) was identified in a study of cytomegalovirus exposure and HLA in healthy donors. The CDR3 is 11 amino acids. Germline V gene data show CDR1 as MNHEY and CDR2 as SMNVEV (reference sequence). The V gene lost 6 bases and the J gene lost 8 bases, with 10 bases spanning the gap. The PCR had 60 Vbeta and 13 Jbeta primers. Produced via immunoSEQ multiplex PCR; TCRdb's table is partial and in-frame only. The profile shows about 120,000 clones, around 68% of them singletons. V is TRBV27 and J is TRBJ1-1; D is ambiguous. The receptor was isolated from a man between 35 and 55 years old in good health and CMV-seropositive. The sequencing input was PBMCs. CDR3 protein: CASRGGREAFF. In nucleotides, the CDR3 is TGTGCCAGCAGAGGCGGCCGAGAAGCTTTCTTT.